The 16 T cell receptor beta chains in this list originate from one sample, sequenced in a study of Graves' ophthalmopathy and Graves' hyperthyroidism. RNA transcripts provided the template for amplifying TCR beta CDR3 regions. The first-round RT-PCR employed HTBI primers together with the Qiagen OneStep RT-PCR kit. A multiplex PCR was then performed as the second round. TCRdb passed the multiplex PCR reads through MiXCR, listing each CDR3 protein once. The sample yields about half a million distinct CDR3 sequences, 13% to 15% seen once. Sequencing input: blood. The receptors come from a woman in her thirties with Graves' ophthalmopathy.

The CDR3: CSARDSGGAETQYF. CDR3 DNA: TGCAGTGCTAGAGATAGCGGGGGGGCAGAGACCCAGTACTTC. V is TRBV20-1 and J is TRBJ2-5; the match to TRBD2 covers 11 bases. The CDR3 loop spans 14 amino acids. Trimming cost V 0 bases and J 4 bases; bases outside gene matches: 1. The V gene's germline CDR1 is DFQATT and CDR2 SNEGSKA (reference sequence).

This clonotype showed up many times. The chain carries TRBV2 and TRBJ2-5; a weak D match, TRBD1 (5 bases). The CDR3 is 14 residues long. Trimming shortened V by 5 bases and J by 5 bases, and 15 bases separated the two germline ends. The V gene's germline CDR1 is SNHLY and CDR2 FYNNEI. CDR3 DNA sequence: TGTGCCAGCAGTTTACAGGACCCCATCGAGACCCAGTACTTC. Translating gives CASSLQDPIETQYF.

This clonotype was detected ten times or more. CDR3 residues: CASIRGGGRTEAFF. The CDR3 DNA is TGTGCCAGCATCAGGGGAGGGGGGCGCACTGAAGCTTTCTTT. The genes are TRBV12-3 or TRBV12-4 and TRBJ1-1; perhaps TRBD1 as D (6 bases). Trimming removed 7 bases at V and 4 bases at J, with 16 bases between. The length of the CDR3 is 14 residues.

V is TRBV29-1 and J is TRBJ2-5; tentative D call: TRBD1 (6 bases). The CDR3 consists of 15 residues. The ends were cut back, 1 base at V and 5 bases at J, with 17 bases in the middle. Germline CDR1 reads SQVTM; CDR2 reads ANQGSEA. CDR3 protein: CSVEAADRRWETQYF. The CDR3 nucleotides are TGCAGCGTTGAAGCGGCGGACAGACGATGGGAGACCCAGTACTTC.

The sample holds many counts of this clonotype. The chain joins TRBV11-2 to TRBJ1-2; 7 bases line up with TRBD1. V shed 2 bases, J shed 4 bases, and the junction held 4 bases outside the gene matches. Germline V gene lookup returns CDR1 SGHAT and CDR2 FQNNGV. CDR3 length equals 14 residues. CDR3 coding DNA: TGTGCCAGCAGCTTAAGGGGGCGTCGCTATGGCTACACCTTC. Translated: CASSLRGRRYGYTF.

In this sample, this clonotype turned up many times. The CDR3 region is CASSSSGNSYNSPLHF. In DNA, the CDR3 is TGTGCCAGCAGCTCGTCGGGGAACTCCTATAATTCACCCCTCCACTTT. This chain connects TRBV11-2 to TRBJ1-6; D unresolved. The CDR3 has 16 amino acids. Trimming cost V 4 bases and J 0 bases, with 10 bases left between them. The V gene's germline CDR1 is SGHAT and CDR2 FQNNGV.

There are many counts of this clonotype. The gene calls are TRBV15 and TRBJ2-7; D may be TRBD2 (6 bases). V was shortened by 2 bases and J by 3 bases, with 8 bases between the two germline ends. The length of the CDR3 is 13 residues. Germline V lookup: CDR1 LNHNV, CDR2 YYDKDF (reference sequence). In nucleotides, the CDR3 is TGTGCCACCAGCAGAAGCGGGTACTACGAGCAGTACTTC. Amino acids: CATSRSGYYEQYF.

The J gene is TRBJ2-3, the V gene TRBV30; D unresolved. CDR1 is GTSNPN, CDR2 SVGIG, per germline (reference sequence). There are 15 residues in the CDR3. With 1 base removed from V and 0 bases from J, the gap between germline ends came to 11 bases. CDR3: CAWSGPRASTDTQYF. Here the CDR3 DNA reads TGTGCCTGGAGTGGTCCCAGAGCTAGCACAGATACGCAGTATTTT.

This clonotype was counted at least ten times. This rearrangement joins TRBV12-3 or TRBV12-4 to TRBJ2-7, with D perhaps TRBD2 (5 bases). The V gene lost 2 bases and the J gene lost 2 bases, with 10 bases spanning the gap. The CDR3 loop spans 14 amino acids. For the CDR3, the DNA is TGTGCCAGCAGTTTATACGGAGGTCCCTACGAGCAGTACTTC. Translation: CASSLYGGPYEQYF.

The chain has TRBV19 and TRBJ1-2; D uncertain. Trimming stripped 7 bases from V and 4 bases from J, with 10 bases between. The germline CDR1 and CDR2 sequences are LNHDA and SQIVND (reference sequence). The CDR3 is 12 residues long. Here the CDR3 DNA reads TGTGCCAGTATCGGCAGCATCTATGGCTACACCTTC. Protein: CASIGSIYGYTF.

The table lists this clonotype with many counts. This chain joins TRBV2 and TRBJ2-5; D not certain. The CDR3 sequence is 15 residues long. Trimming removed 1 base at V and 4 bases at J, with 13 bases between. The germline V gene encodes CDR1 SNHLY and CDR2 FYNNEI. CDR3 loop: CASSEVGQHRETQYF. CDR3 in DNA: TGTGCCAGCAGTGAAGTTGGGCAGCATAGAGAGACCCAGTACTTC.

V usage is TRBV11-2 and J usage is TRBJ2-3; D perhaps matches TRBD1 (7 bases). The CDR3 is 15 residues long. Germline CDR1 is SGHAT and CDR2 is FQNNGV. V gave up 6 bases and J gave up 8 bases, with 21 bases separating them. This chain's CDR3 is CASSLDRVLRGTQYF. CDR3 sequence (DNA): TGTGCCAGCAGTCTAGACAGGGTCTTGCGGGGTACGCAGTATTTT.

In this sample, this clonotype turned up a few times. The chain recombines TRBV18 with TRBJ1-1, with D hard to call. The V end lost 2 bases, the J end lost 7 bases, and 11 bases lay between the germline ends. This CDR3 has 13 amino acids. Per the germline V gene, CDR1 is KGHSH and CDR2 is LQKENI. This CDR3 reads CASSPNTDLEAFF. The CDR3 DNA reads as TGTGCCAGCTCACCAAATACCGACCTTGAAGCTTTCTTT.

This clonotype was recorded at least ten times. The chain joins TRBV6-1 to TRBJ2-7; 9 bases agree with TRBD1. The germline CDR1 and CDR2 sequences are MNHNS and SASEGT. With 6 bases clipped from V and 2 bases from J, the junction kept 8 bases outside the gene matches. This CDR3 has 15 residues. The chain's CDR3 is CASRRTGALPYEQYF. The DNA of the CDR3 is TGTGCCAGCAGGCGGACAGGGGCCTTACCCTACGAGCAGTACTTC.

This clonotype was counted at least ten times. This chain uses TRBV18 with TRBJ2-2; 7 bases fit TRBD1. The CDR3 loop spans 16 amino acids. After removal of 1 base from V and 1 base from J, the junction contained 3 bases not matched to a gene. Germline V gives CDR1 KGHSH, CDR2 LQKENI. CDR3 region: CASSPQGALNTGELFF. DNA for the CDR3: TGTGCCAGCTCACCACAGGGGGCCTTGAACACCGGGGAGCTGTTTTTT.

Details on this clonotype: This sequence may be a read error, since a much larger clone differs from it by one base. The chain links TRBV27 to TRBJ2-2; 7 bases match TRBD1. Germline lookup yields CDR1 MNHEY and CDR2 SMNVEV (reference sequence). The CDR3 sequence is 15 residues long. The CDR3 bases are TGTGCCAGCACCACCGGGACAGAGAACATCGGGGAGCTGTTTTTT. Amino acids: CASTTGTENIGELFF.